A single sample is the source of the 25 T cell receptor beta chains below, sequenced in a study of T cell responses to AZD1222 COVID-19 vaccine. Method: immunoSEQ multiplex PCR; TCRdb's copy keeps in-frame clones and lacks some. This table has over 100,000 clones, more than 70% appearing once. Sequencing was performed on peripheral blood, taken on day 0 of AZD1222 vaccination. These receptor sequences come from an adult in good health.

This rearrangement joins TRBV18 to TRBJ1-1; D gene uncertain. There are 17 residues in the CDR3. From germline, CDR1 is KGHSH and CDR2 LQKENI. Trimming pared 4 bases from V and 0 bases from J, leaving 18 bases between. The CDR3 DNA reads TGTGCCAGCTCACGGGGAAGAGTAAGGGCCTTGAACACTGAAGCTTTCTTT. It specifies CASSRGRVRALNTEAFF.

CDR3 sequence: CASSLGYTYEQYF. The DNA for the CDR3 is TGCGCCAGCAGCTTGGGCTACACCTACGAGCAGTACTTC. This chain uses TRBV5-1 with TRBJ2-7; D ambiguous. The germline gives CDR1 SGHRS, CDR2 YFSETQ. The CDR3 is 13 residues long. The ends were cut back, 0 bases at V and 2 bases at J, with 6 bases in the middle.

V gene TRBV5-1 combines with J gene TRBJ2-7; 7 nucleotides agree with TRBD1. The V gene's germline CDR1 is SGHRS and CDR2 YFSETQ. This CDR3 has 16 residues. With 4 bases clipped from V and 2 bases from J, the junction kept 12 bases outside the gene matches. CDR3 loop: CASSILPGQRPYEQYF. CDR3 nucleotides: TGCGCCAGCAGCATCTTGCCGGGACAGCGGCCCTACGAGCAGTACTTC.

CDR3 region: CASNRRGSGFYEQYF. The CDR3 DNA sequence: TGTGCCAGCAACCGGCGGGGGTCTGGCTTCTACGAGCAGTACTTC. This chain uses TRBV7-2 with TRBJ2-7; 7 nucleotides line up with TRBD2. Germline V lookup: CDR1 SGHTA, CDR2 FQGNSA. The J segment lost 3 bases and the V segment lost 7 bases, leaving 12 bases of the junction unmatched. CDR3 size: 15 residues.

This sequence joins TRBV7-9 and TRBJ2-7; tentatively, D is TRBD1 (6 bases). V was trimmed by 5 bases and J by 5 bases, leaving 13 bases between them. Germline CDR1 reads SEHNR; CDR2 reads FQNEAQ (reference sequence). This CDR3 is 13 amino acids long. The CDR3 protein is CASSISPGDEQYF. The CDR3 DNA follows: TGTGCCAGCAGCATTTCTCCAGGGGACGAGCAGTACTTC.

This rearrangement joins TRBV13 to TRBJ2-5; 10 nucleotides agree with TRBD2. The V segment lost 3 bases and the J segment 3 bases; nucleotides outside the gene matches: 1. CDR3 length equals 14 residues. Germline loops: CDR1 PRHDT, CDR2 FYEKMQ (reference sequence). This chain's CDR3 is CASSFGLAEETQYF. Here the CDR3 DNA reads TGTGCCAGCAGCTTCGGACTAGCGGAAGAGACCCAGTACTTC.

The J gene is TRBJ1-1, the V gene TRBV10-3; 8 bases match TRBD1. Germline lookup yields CDR1 ENHRY and CDR2 SYGVKD. Trimming at V came to 3 bases and at J to 4 bases, leaving 7 bases not matched to a gene. This CDR3 comprises 15 residues. The CDR3 reads CAISESDRVSTEAFF. The CDR3 bases are TGTGCCATCAGTGAATCGGACAGGGTGAGCACTGAAGCTTTCTTT.

The rearrangement links TRBV14 to TRBJ1-1; D remains unclear. The CDR3 loop spans 16 amino acids. Germline CDR1 reads SGHDN; CDR2 reads FVKESK. V lost 4 bases to trimming and J lost 0 bases, with 15 bases between them. The CDR3 region is CASSLPPPLMNTEAFF. In nucleotides, the CDR3 is TGTGCCAGCAGCCTCCCTCCCCCTCTCATGAACACTGAAGCTTTCTTT.

J is TRBJ2-5 and V is TRBV5-5; D is unclear. V lost 0 bases, J lost 8 bases, and 11 bases lay in between. The CDR3 spans 13 residues. Germline CDR1 and CDR2: SGHKS and YYEKEE (reference sequence). The CDR3 region is CASSLAGTFTQYF. As DNA, the CDR3 is TGTGCCAGCAGCTTGGCCGGTACATTTACCCAGTACTTC.

The chain combines TRBV19 with TRBJ2-1, with 13 positions matching TRBD2. The V and J ends lost 10 bases and 0 bases, in that order; junction bases with no gene match: 3. Germline-derived CDR1 and CDR2 are LNHDA and SQIVND (reference sequence). This CDR3 is built from 15 residues. The chain's CDR3 is CATGLAGVSYNEQFF. CDR3 nucleotides: TGTGCCACCGGACTAGCGGGAGTCTCCTACAATGAGCAGTTCTTC.

The chain employs TRBV10-3 and TRBJ1-4; D remains unclear. Trimming stripped 0 bases from V and 9 bases from J, with 20 bases between. Germline-derived CDR1 and CDR2 are ENHRY and SYGVKD. The CDR3 is 17 amino acids. The CDR3 region has the DNA TGTGCCATCAGTGAGTCGGCCGGTGGGTGGACCGACCAAAAACTGTTTTTT. Amino acids: CAISESAGGWTDQKLFF.

Only one count was recorded for this clone. The chain uses TRBV19 and TRBJ1-2; 12 positions agree with TRBD1. J was trimmed by 8 bases and V by 6 bases; bases with no gene match: 16. Per germline, CDR1 LNHDA and CDR2 SQIVND (reference sequence). This CDR3 comprises 17 residues. Written as DNA, the CDR3 is TGTGCCAGTAGCCCCGATCTCGGGACAGGGGGCCGATCCGGCTACACCTTC. Translating gives CASSPDLGTGGRSGYTF.

The chain carries TRBV5-1 and TRBJ2-7, with D maybe TRBD2 (5 bases). Trimming removed 0 bases from V and 2 bases from J, with 12 bases in between. The CDR3 loop spans 15 amino acids. CDR1 and CDR2 from the germline V gene are SGHRS and YFSETQ. CDR3 region: CASSLAGVPTYEQYF. CDR3 DNA sequence: TGCGCCAGCAGCTTGGCCGGGGTTCCTACCTACGAGCAGTACTTC.

This clone was counted a single time. The chain recombines TRBV7-8 with TRBJ2-3; D might be TRBD1 (5 bases). Germline V gene sequence: CDR1 SGHVS, CDR2 FQNEAQ. Trimming left V 4 bases short and J 4 bases short, with 18 bases between. This CDR3 region has 16 residues. The DNA for the CDR3 is TGTGCCAGCAGCTCCGGCGTCCAGGGCTGGGCAGATACGCAGTATTTT. This sequence encodes CASSSGVQGWADTQYF. Complete variable domain (other parts from reference TRBV7-8 and TRBJ2-3): GAGVSQSPRYKVAKRGQDVALRCDPISGHVSLFWYQQALGQGPEFLTYFQNEAQLDKSGLPSDRFFAERPEGSVSTLKIQRTQQEDSAVYLCASSSGVQGWADTQYFGPGTRLTVL.

V and J are TRBV11-2 and TRBJ1-2; D is unresolved. Germline V gives CDR1 SGHAT, CDR2 FQNNGV. CDR3 size: 14 residues. V was shortened by 0 bases and J by 4 bases, with 9 bases between the two germline ends. The CDR3 DNA sequence: TGTGCCAGCAGCTTAGAGGCACGGAGCTATGGCTACACCTTC. Translation gives CASSLEARSYGYTF.

This chain connects TRBV9 to TRBJ2-1; 11 positions agree with TRBD2. Trimming took 4 bases from V and 0 from J; bases not matched to a gene: 6. Looked up from germline, CDR1 is SGDLS and CDR2 is YYNGEE. The CDR3 runs 17 residues. Here the CDR3 reads CASSLGTSGYSYNEQFF. Here the CDR3 DNA reads TGTGCCAGCAGCCTCGGGACTAGCGGCTACTCCTACAATGAGCAGTTCTTC.

This clone was detected once. This chain uses TRBV5-6 with TRBJ1-4; 9 bases are a match to TRBD1. V lost 1 base to trimming and J lost 8 bases; unmatched junction nucleotides: 9. The CDR3 contains 16 residues. Germline V CDR1 and CDR2: SGHDT, YYEEEE. The CDR3 DNA reads as TGTGCCAGCAGCTTGTTTGCGGGACAGGGTGAAGAAAAACTGTTTTTT. Amino acid sequence: CASSLFAGQGEEKLFF.

This chain links TRBV30 with TRBJ2-5; 11 bases align to TRBD2. V shed 1 base, J shed 2 bases, and the junction held 15 bases outside the gene matches. The CDR3 consists of 19 residues. The V gene's germline CDR1 is GTSNPN and CDR2 SVGIG (reference sequence). The CDR3 nucleotides read TGTGCCTGGAGTGGGTTACTAGCGGGGGCCCACGCCCTGCAAGAGACCCAGTACTTC. Amino acid sequence: CAWSGLLAGAHALQETQYF.

V is TRBV5-6 and J is TRBJ1-3, with D perhaps matching TRBD1 (5 bases). The V end was cut by 1 base, the J end by 2 bases, with 7 bases between. Germline CDR1 reads SGHDT; CDR2 reads YYEEEE. This CDR3 has 14 amino acids. The CDR3 DNA reads as TGTGCCAGCAGCTTGCCAGGGACTGGAAACACCATATATTTT. This encodes CASSLPGTGNTIYF.

The CDR3: CATSRVQGGWEKLFF. CDR3 DNA sequence: TGTGCCACCAGCAGAGTTCAGGGCGGGTGGGAAAAACTGTTTTTT. The chain couples TRBV15 to TRBJ1-4; the D gene is possibly TRBD1 (5 bases). Germline V lookup: CDR1 LNHNV, CDR2 YYDKDF (reference sequence). This CDR3 is 15 amino acids long. Trimming took off 1 base at V and 8 bases at J, with 14 bases between the two ends. The variable domain in full, with the rest retrieved from reference TRBV15 and TRBJ1-4, is DAMVIQNPRYQVTQFGKPVTLSCSQTLNHNVMYWYQQKSSQAPKLLFHYYDKDFNNEADTPDNFQSRRPNTSFCFLDIRSPGLGDTAMYLCATSRVQGGWEKLFFGSGTQLSVL.

The V gene is TRBV7-9, the J gene TRBJ2-5, with D perhaps TRBD2 (5 bases). Germline CDR1 and CDR2: SEHNR and FQNEAQ (reference sequence). This CDR3 has 13 residues. V lost 7 bases and J lost 4, with 13 bases in between. The CDR3 DNA follows: TGTGCCAGCACCCGGACTTTCCCAGAGACCCAGTACTTC. Its translation: CASTRTFPETQYF.

The J gene is TRBJ1-4, the V gene TRBV6-1; no firm D call. The CDR3 consists of 16 residues. The germline gives CDR1 MNHNS, CDR2 SASEGT. Trimming cost V 3 bases and J 0 bases, with 11 bases left between them. The CDR3 here is CASSDTPGPTNEKLFF. In DNA, the CDR3 is TGTGCCAGCAGTGACACACCGGGTCCAACTAATGAAAAACTGTTTTTT.

The CDR3 DNA is TGTGCCAGCATACGGGAGTTAAACTACAATGAGCAGTTCTTC. Amino acid sequence: CASIRELNYNEQFF. This rearrangement joins TRBV6-5 to TRBJ2-1; possibly TRBD2 for D (6 bases). The V end lost 7 bases, the J end lost 3 bases, and 13 bases lay between the germline ends. The length of the CDR3 is 14 residues. Per the germline V gene, CDR1 is MNHEY and CDR2 is SVGAGI.

The chain couples TRBV9 to TRBJ2-3; D is undetermined. This CDR3 comprises 14 residues. The V end was cut by 0 bases, the J end by 4 bases, with 9 bases between. Germline lookup yields CDR1 SGDLS and CDR2 YYNGEE. The CDR3 sequence is CASSVGVIPDTQYF. The DNA for the CDR3 is TGTGCCAGCAGCGTAGGAGTTATTCCAGATACGCAGTATTTT.

This sequence joins TRBV5-1 and TRBJ1-2, with D possibly TRBD1 on 5 matching bases. The CDR3 consists of 14 residues. V lost 0 bases and J 6 bases, leaving 12 bases between the germline ends. Looked up from germline, CDR1 is SGHRS and CDR2 is YFSETQ. In DNA, the CDR3 is TGCGCCAGCAGCTTGGCGTCAGGGAAGGATGGCTACACCTTC. This sequence encodes CASSLASGKDGYTF.